These 18 T cell receptor beta chains share one sample of origin, sequenced in a study of blood T cell repertoires in COVID-19. Some clones are missing from TCRdb's copy, which holds only in-frame ones; the method was immunoSEQ multiplex PCR. The table includes 130,000 or so clones, just over 85% detected once. The sample was peripheral blood. The receptors stem from a woman aged 55-69 years with acute or convalescent COVID-19.

The V call is TRBV5-1, the J call TRBJ2-5, with 11 bases fitting TRBD2. Germline loops: CDR1 SGHRS, CDR2 YFSETQ. J gave up 2 bases and V 5 bases, and 8 bases lay outside the gene matches. This CDR3 has 16 amino acids. CDR3 sequence reads: CASRPGTSGLQETQYF. CDR3 in DNA: TGCGCCAGCAGACCGGGGACTAGCGGACTACAAGAGACCCAGTACTTC.

The chain links TRBV28 to TRBJ1-6; D unresolved. Germline CDR1 reads MDHEN; CDR2 reads SYDVKM. The CDR3 totals 15 residues. Trimming left V 2 bases short and J 4 bases short, with 9 bases between. The CDR3 loop reads CASSLTEGYNSPLHF. Here the CDR3 DNA reads TGTGCCAGCAGTTTAACAGAGGGATATAATTCACCCCTCCACTTT.

The chain is built from TRBV6-5 and TRBJ1-3; 7 bases are shared with TRBD1. The V segment lost 3 bases and the J segment 0 bases; nucleotides outside the gene matches: 5. The CDR3 extends over 16 amino acids. Germline loops: CDR1 MNHEY, CDR2 SVGAGI. CDR3 sequence: CASSYAGTASGNTIYF. In nucleotides, the CDR3 is TGTGCCAGCAGTTATGCGGGGACAGCCTCTGGAAACACCATATATTTT.

The chain uses TRBV4-1 and TRBJ2-5, with D tentatively TRBD1 (6 bases). Trimming left V 1 base short and J 2 bases short, with 17 bases between. The germline gives CDR1 MGHRA, CDR2 YSYEKL. The CDR3 is 17 amino acids. Written as DNA, the CDR3 is TGCGCCAGCAGCCAAGGTGGGGCAGGGGTAGTACAAGAGACCCAGTACTTC. Translating it yields CASSQGGAGVVQETQYF.

V gene TRBV4-2 combines with J gene TRBJ2-5; D remains ambiguous. The CDR3 covers 13 residues. From germline, CDR1 is LGHNA and CDR2 YNFKEQ. Deletions cut 0 bases from V and 2 bases from J, with 4 bases between. The chain's CDR3 is CASSQERQETQYF. DNA of the CDR3: TGTGCCAGCAGCCAAGAGAGGCAAGAGACCCAGTACTTC.

This chain joins TRBV24-1 and TRBJ2-3; weak D call: TRBD1 (6 bases). Germline values: CDR1 KGHDR, CDR2 SFDVKD. The CDR3 has 15 amino acids. Trimming took off 6 bases at V and 1 base at J, with 13 bases between the two ends. The CDR3 here is CATSFPSGGTDTQYF. Written as DNA, the CDR3 is TGTGCCACCAGTTTTCCTTCAGGGGGCACAGATACGCAGTATTTT.

The chain's CDR3 is CAWSEIWGRYGYTF. In DNA, the CDR3 is TGTGCCTGGAGTGAAATCTGGGGGCGTTATGGCTACACCTTC. J is TRBJ1-2 and V is TRBV30, with D perhaps TRBD1 (6 bases). CDR3 size: 14 residues. Germline V lookup: CDR1 GTSNPN, CDR2 SVGIG (reference sequence). Trimming pared 1 base from V and 5 bases from J, leaving 14 bases between.

The V call is TRBV27, the J call TRBJ1-5; D gene unclear. The CDR3 consists of 13 residues. V gave up 6 bases and J gave up 5 bases, with 11 bases separating them. Germline V gene sequence: CDR1 MNHEY, CDR2 SMNVEV (reference sequence). In DNA, the CDR3 is TGTGCCAGCAGCCACAGATCGTATCAGCCCCAGCATTTT. This translates into CASSHRSYQPQHF.

V is TRBV27 and J is TRBJ1-6; D gene unclear. Trimming shortened V by 3 bases and J by 4 bases, and 13 bases separated the two germline ends. The CDR3 is 16 amino acids. Germline values: CDR1 MNHEY, CDR2 SMNVEV (reference sequence). This CDR3 is CASSFYGVAYNSPLHF. DNA of the CDR3: TGTGCCAGCAGTTTCTACGGGGTCGCTTATAATTCACCCCTCCACTTT.

In DNA form, the CDR3 reads TGTGCCAGCAGCCAAGAGGGTAGCGGGGGGATAAAGACCCAGTACTTC. Translation: CASSQEGSGGIKTQYF. The gene calls are TRBV3-1 (or the pseudogene TRBV3-2) and TRBJ2-5; 10 bases align to TRBD2. V shed 0 bases, J shed 6 bases, and the junction held 7 bases outside the gene matches. Germline loops: CDR1 LGHDT, CDR2 YNNKEL (reference sequence). The CDR3 is 16 residues long.

V and J are TRBV7-6 and TRBJ2-7, with D tentatively TRBD2 (5 bases). The germline V and J ends were trimmed by 1 base and 0 bases, with 10 bases remaining between them. Looked up from germline, CDR1 is SGHVS and CDR2 is FNYEAQ. The CDR3 is 15 amino acids. The CDR3 coding sequence is TGTGCCAGCAGCTTAGAAGAGGGATTCTCCTACGAGCAGTACTTC. Translated, it gives CASSLEEGFSYEQYF.

V is TRBV7-9 and J is TRBJ2-1, with TRBD2 matching 8 bases. This CDR3 has 13 residues. Germline V gene lookup returns CDR1 SEHNR and CDR2 FQNEAQ (reference sequence). V lost 5 bases and J lost 12; bases outside the gene matches: 9. The DNA of the CDR3 is TGTGCCAGCAGCCATACGGTCGGGAGGGGGCAGTTCTTC. Its protein product is CASSHTVGRGQFF. Supplemented by reference TRBV7-9 and TRBJ2-1, the full variable domain reads DTGVSQNPRHKITKRGQNVTFRCDPISEHNRLYWYRQTLGQGPEFLTYFQNEAQLEKSRLLSDRFSAERPKGSFSTLEIQRTEQGDSAMYLCASSHTVGRGQFFGPGTRLTVL.

The chain uses TRBV28 and TRBJ2-7; TRBD2 matches 7 bases. The CDR3 sequence is 16 residues long. The germline CDR1 and CDR2 sequences are MDHEN and SYDVKM. With 6 bases clipped from V and 2 bases from J, the junction kept 13 bases outside the gene matches. The CDR3 DNA follows: TGTGCCAGCAGACCAACCGGGGGGATCGGAACCTACGAGCAGTACTTC. Translation gives CASRPTGGIGTYEQYF.

This clone was observed at least ten times. This rearrangement joins TRBV4-3 to TRBJ1-3, with a weak D call TRBD1 (6 bases). Germline values: CDR1 LGHNA, CDR2 YSLEER. This CDR3 is built from 16 residues. The V and J ends lost 4 bases and 0 bases respectively, with 13 bases between them. The CDR3 nucleotides read TGCGCCAGCAGCCCCACGGGACACCTCTCTGGAAACACCATATATTTT. It translates to CASSPTGHLSGNTIYF.

The sample holds one count of this clone. The chain joins TRBV5-1 to TRBJ2-7; the match to TRBD1 covers 7 bases. The CDR3 loop spans 14 amino acids. The J segment lost 1 base and the V segment lost 0 bases, leaving 1 base of the junction unmatched. Germline V gene sequence: CDR1 SGHRS, CDR2 YFSETQ. The CDR3: CASSLDRGSYEQYF. CDR3 bases: TGCGCCAGCAGCTTGGACAGGGGTTCCTACGAGCAGTACTTC.

This chain uses TRBV6-2 or TRBV6-3 with TRBJ2-3, with a tentative D call TRBD1 (5 bases). V was trimmed by 3 bases and J by 2 bases, leaving 9 bases between them. The germline gives CDR1 MNHEY, CDR2 SVGEGT. The CDR3 is made up of 14 amino acids. The CDR3 coding sequence is TGTGCCAGCAGTTATCTGGGGCTCACAGATACGCAGTATTTT. Encoded protein: CASSYLGLTDTQYF.

The chain is built from TRBV3-1 (or the pseudogene TRBV3-2) and TRBJ1-1, with D unresolved. This CDR3 spans 13 amino acids. Trimming took off 2 bases at V and 5 bases at J, with 9 bases between the two ends. CDR1 and CDR2 from the germline V gene are LGHDT and YNNKEL (reference sequence). The CDR3 protein is CASSQRVFTEAFF. The CDR3, as DNA: TGTGCCAGCAGCCAACGGGTATTTACTGAAGCTTTCTTT.

This chain links TRBV5-1 with TRBJ2-7, with 10 positions matching TRBD2. With 3 bases clipped from V and 11 bases from J, the junction kept 14 bases outside the gene matches. Germline V gene data show CDR1 as SGHRS and CDR2 as YFSETQ. CDR3 length equals 15 residues. CDR3 coding DNA: TGCGCCAGCAGCTCCCCGACTAGCGGGCTTAAAAGGGAGTACTTC. Protein: CASSSPTSGLKREYF. The full variable domain, in which reference TRBV5-1 and TRBJ2-7 provide the parts outside the CDR3, is KAGVTQTPRYLIKTRGQQVTLSCSPISGHRSVSWYQQTPGQGLQFLFEYFSETQRNKGNFPGRFSGRQFSNSRSEMNVSTLELGDSALYLCASSSPTSGLKREYFGPGTRLTVT.